One sample yielded the 6 T cell receptor beta chains listed below, sequenced in a study of technical replicates of blood from several donors. The assay was immunoSEQ multiplex PCR, and TCRdb's table has in-frame clones only and misses some. The sample carries approximately 73,000 clones, 92% recorded once. Specimen: T cells isolated from PBMCs. These receptors were taken from a human donor in good health.

V is TRBV5-6 and J is TRBJ2-2, with 9 bases matching TRBD1. Trimming took 4 bases from V and 5 from J; bases not matched to a gene: 3. CDR1 is SGHDT, CDR2 YYEEEE, per germline. The CDR3 totals 14 residues. The CDR3 DNA follows: TGTGCCAGCAGCAACAGGGGGCGGACCGGGGAGCTGTTTTTT. The encoded protein is CASSNRGRTGELFF.

V usage is TRBV28 and J usage is TRBJ2-1; TRBD2 is a possible D gene (5 bases). The CDR3 runs 13 residues. Trimming removed 10 bases at V and 0 bases at J, with 10 bases between. Looked up from germline, CDR1 is MDHEN and CDR2 is SYDVKM. The CDR3 loop is CATSSSSYNEQFF. CDR3 DNA sequence: TGTGCCACTTCTAGCAGCTCCTACAATGAGCAGTTCTTC.

Only one count was recorded for this clone. This sequence joins TRBV5-4 and TRBJ2-2; D unresolved. CDR3 length equals 14 residues. Germline values: CDR1 SGHNT, CDR2 YYREEE (reference sequence). V was pared by 0 bases and J by 1 base, with 4 bases between. The CDR3 here is CASSLDWNTGELFF. DNA for the CDR3: TGTGCCAGCAGCTTGGACTGGAACACCGGGGAGCTGTTTTTT.

The chain is built from TRBV23-1 and TRBJ1-1, with 9 positions matching TRBD1. TRBV23-1 is identified as an open reading frame with a role that is uncertain. The ends lost 10 bases at V and 5 bases at J; junction bases unmatched: 14. The CDR3 extends over 15 amino acids. CDR3 residues: CANPWRDRGFTEAFF. CDR3 coding DNA: TGCGCCAACCCATGGAGAGACAGGGGGTTTACTGAAGCTTTCTTT.

J is TRBJ2-3 and V is TRBV9, with no clear D. Trimming cost V 1 base and J 4 bases, with 7 bases left between them. CDR3 size: 13 residues. Germline lookup yields CDR1 SGDLS and CDR2 YYNGEE. DNA for the CDR3: TGTGCCAGCAGCGTACCGAGCGCAGATACGCAGTATTTT. Encoded protein: CASSVPSADTQYF.

This chain connects TRBV6-5 to TRBJ2-7; TRBD2 matches at 7 bases. The V gene end was trimmed by 0 bases and the J gene end by 4 bases; junction bases not matched to a gene: 6. The CDR3 length is 15 residues. The germline gives CDR1 MNHEY, CDR2 SVGAGI. The CDR3 bases are TGTGCCAGCAGTTACTCGGGGCGGGAGCAGTACGAGCAGTACTTC. Its protein is CASSYSGREQYEQYF.